The 24 T cell receptor beta chains presented below share a single source sample, sequenced in a study of T cell repertoires in cytomegalovirus infection. In TCRdb, the reads were re-called with MiXCR into one record per CDR3 protein. This sample has about 310,000 distinct CDR3 sequences, with roughly 25% found just once. These TCRs are of unknown antigen specificity. The sequences come from cultured PBMCs, collected from culture after CMV antigen stimulation. These receptor sequences come from a human donor in good health (CMV status not recorded). Some clones in this sample may be carry-over from other donors' samples.

Ten or more counts support this clonotype. V gene TRBV7-8 combines with J gene TRBJ2-2; 8 positions agree with TRBD1. This CDR3 comprises 17 residues. CDR1 is SGHVS and CDR2 is FQNEAQ in the germline V gene. V lost 8 bases to trimming and J lost 4 bases; unmatched junction nucleotides: 15. The CDR3 bases are TGTGCCAGCGGACGGAATCGGAACAGGGGGGCCACCGGGGAGCTGTTTTTT. As protein: CASGRNRNRGATGELFF.

The chain carries TRBV30 and TRBJ1-2; TRBD1 aligns across 9 bases. Per the germline V gene, CDR1 is GTSNPN and CDR2 is SVGIG (reference sequence). Trimming at V came to 4 bases and at J to 4 bases, leaving 4 bases not matched to a gene. The CDR3 covers 13 residues. As DNA, the CDR3 is TGTGCCTGGACCGCGACAGGGGGCTATGGCTACACCTTC. Translation: CAWTATGGYGYTF.

This sequence joins TRBV14 and TRBJ1-4; unclear D gene. This CDR3 comprises 14 residues. Deletions cut 4 bases from V and 5 bases from J, with 11 bases between. Per the germline V gene, CDR1 is SGHDN and CDR2 is FVKESK. CDR3 protein: CASSLFPLNEKLFF. CDR3 bases: TGTGCCAGCAGCCTATTCCCACTGAATGAAAAACTGTTTTTT.

The rearrangement links TRBV4-3 to TRBJ2-7; D gene ambiguous. Germline CDR1 is LGHNA and CDR2 is YSLEER. This CDR3 has 13 residues. Between the trimmed V and J ends, which lost 5 bases and 5 bases, there was a span of 13 bases. The CDR3 nucleotides read TGCGCCAGCAGCGCGAACACGCCAAACGAGCAGTACGTC. This sequence encodes CASSANTPNEQYV.

This clonotype has a handful of counts. The J gene is TRBJ1-4, the V gene TRBV7-2; possible D gene TRBD1, 6 bases. Looked up from germline, CDR1 is SGHTA and CDR2 is FQGNSA. Trimming pared 3 bases from V and 4 bases from J, leaving 12 bases between. There are 15 residues in the CDR3. CDR3 coding DNA: TGTGCCAGCAGCTTCCAGGGGCGCAGTAATGAAAAACTGTTTTTT. Translating gives CASSFQGRSNEKLFF. Based on the CDR3 plus reference TRBV7-2 and TRBJ1-4, the full variable domain is GAGVSQSPSNKVTEKGKDVELRCDPISGHTALYWYRQSLGQGLEFLIYFQGNSAPDKSGLPSDRFSAERTGGSVSTLTIQRTQQEDSAVYLCASSFQGRSNEKLFFGSGTQLSVL.

This clonotype was counted between two and nine times. The genes are TRBV5-8 and TRBJ1-2; the match to TRBD1 covers 9 bases. The CDR3 sequence is 16 residues long. CDR1 is SGHTS, CDR2 YDEGEE, per germline. Germline trimming cut 5 bases from V and 6 bases from J; bases unmatched to any gene: 14. The CDR3 sequence: CASSTGTGINLDGYTF. The CDR3 DNA reads as TGTGCCAGCAGTACCGGGACAGGGATAAATCTGGATGGCTACACCTTC.

This clonotype was counted between two and nine times. This chain connects TRBV12-3 or TRBV12-4 to TRBJ2-1; 13 nucleotides line up with TRBD2. The CDR3 loop spans 17 amino acids. V gave up 6 bases and J gave up 1 base; unmatched junction bases: 6. CDR3 bases: TGTGCCAGCAGCCGGGGGACTAGCGGGAAATCCTACAATGAGCAGTTCTTC. Its protein product is CASSRGTSGKSYNEQFF.

The gene calls are TRBV20-1 and TRBJ2-7, with a possible D match to TRBD2 (5 bases). Trimming pared 6 bases from V and 0 bases from J, leaving 12 bases between. CDR3 length: 13 amino acids. CDR1 and CDR2 from the germline V gene are DFQATT and SNEGSKA (reference sequence). This chain's CDR3 is CSAPKLDSYEQYF. The DNA of the CDR3 is TGCAGTGCCCCGAAACTAGACTCCTACGAGCAGTACTTC.

This clonotype was counted a few times. This chain uses TRBV4-1 with TRBJ1-4; 8 nucleotides line up with TRBD1. This CDR3 comprises 17 residues. The J segment lost 7 bases and the V segment lost 2 bases, leaving 12 bases of the junction unmatched. Germline V gene lookup returns CDR1 MGHRA and CDR2 YSYEKL. CDR3 coding DNA: TGCGCCAGCAGCCAATTCGTTACCGGGACAGGCACTGAAAAACTGTTTTTT. Translated: CASSQFVTGTGTEKLFF.

This chain joins TRBV20-1 and TRBJ2-1, with 9 bases matching TRBD2. Trimming at V came to 4 bases and at J to 10 bases, leaving 17 bases not matched to a gene. The CDR3 totals 16 residues. The germline V gene has CDR1 DFQATT and CDR2 SNEGSKA (reference sequence). For the CDR3, the DNA is TGCAGTGCTACGGCGATAATTTTAGCGGGAGTAGGCGAGCAGTTCTTC. Translated, it gives CSATAIILAGVGEQFF.

The J gene is TRBJ2-3, the V gene TRBV7-2; 10 bases are a match to TRBD2. In germline, CDR1 is SGHTA, CDR2 FQGNSA. Trimming at V came to 1 base and at J to 4 bases, leaving 8 bases not matched to a gene. The CDR3 sequence is 17 residues long. CDR3 nucleotides: TGTGCCAGCAGCTTAGATCCTAGCGGGAGTCTAGCAGATACGCAGTATTTT. Amino acid sequence: CASSLDPSGSLADTQYF.

This clonotype appeared a few times. The chain couples TRBV7-6 to TRBJ2-1; D perhaps matches TRBD1 (5 bases). This CDR3 is built from 15 residues. The V end was cut by 4 bases, the J end by 9 bases, with 19 bases between. Germline CDR1 is SGHVS and CDR2 is FNYEAQ. CDR3 DNA: TGTGCCAGCAGCTCCCTTCTGCGCCAGGGTGTTGAGCAGTTCTTC. Translated, it gives CASSSLLRQGVEQFF.

The rearrangement links TRBV29-1 to TRBJ2-7; 7 positions match TRBD1. The CDR3 length is 15 residues. Germline values: CDR1 SQVTM, CDR2 ANQGSEA. The ends lost 0 bases at V and 2 bases at J; junction bases unmatched: 7. CDR3 nucleotides: TGCAGCGTTGAAGATGGTACAGGGGATACCTACGAGCAGTACTTC. It translates to CSVEDGTGDTYEQYF.

This clonotype turned up a few times. This sequence joins TRBV29-1 and TRBJ1-2, with D hard to call. Germline CDR1 is SQVTM and CDR2 is ANQGSEA. V was pared by 7 bases and J by 7 bases, with 22 bases between. The CDR3 runs to 14 residues. The CDR3 here is CSAPDGTNAGGYTF. The CDR3 DNA reads as TGCAGCGCCCCCGACGGAACCAACGCCGGTGGCTACACCTTC.

This clonotype was found a few times. The chain couples TRBV12-3 or TRBV12-4 to TRBJ2-3; D might be TRBD1 (5 bases). The ends were cut back, 4 bases at V and 1 base at J, with 9 bases in the middle. CDR3 length: 14 amino acids. The CDR3, as DNA: TGTGCCAGCAGTTCCGAGACAGGCACAGATACGCAGTATTTT. It yields the protein CASSSETGTDTQYF.

The V gene is TRBV30, the J gene TRBJ1-2, with a possible D match to TRBD1 (5 bases). The CDR3 contains 15 residues. CDR1 is GTSNPN, CDR2 SVGIG, per germline (reference sequence). V was shortened by 3 bases and J by 0 bases, with 14 bases between the two germline ends. The CDR3 region is CAWREGGGANYGYTF. Here the CDR3 DNA reads TGTGCCTGGAGGGAAGGTGGAGGGGCTAACTATGGCTACACCTTC.

This clonotype was detected only a few times. The rearrangement uses TRBV7-6 and TRBJ2-3, with TRBD1 as a possible D gene (6 bases). The V and J ends lost 0 bases and 6 bases respectively, with 13 bases between them. The length of the CDR3 is 15 residues. The germline gives CDR1 SGHVS, CDR2 FNYEAQ. The chain's CDR3 is CASSLADRQSDTQYF. The CDR3, as DNA: TGTGCCAGCAGCTTAGCGGACAGACAGTCCGATACGCAGTATTTT.

The genes are TRBV6-2 or TRBV6-3 and TRBJ2-5; TRBD2 matches 12 bases. From germline, CDR1 is MNHEY and CDR2 SVGEGT. The CDR3 runs 18 residues. The V and J ends lost 2 bases and 3 bases, in that order; junction bases with no gene match: 10. CDR3 in amino acids: CASSYAKRRLAGEETQYF. In DNA, the CDR3 is TGTGCCAGCAGTTACGCCAAAAGGAGACTAGCGGGAGAAGAGACCCAGTACTTC.

The chain is built from TRBV24-1 and TRBJ2-2; TRBD1 is a possible D gene (5 bases). Germline V lookup: CDR1 KGHDR, CDR2 SFDVKD. The CDR3 consists of 15 residues. V was cut by 4 bases and J by 1 base, with 9 bases left in between. This CDR3 is CATSDPGQNTGELFF. The CDR3 bases are TGTGCCACCAGTGACCCAGGACAGAACACCGGGGAGCTGTTTTTT.

This clonotype was counted many times. The chain employs TRBV7-9 and TRBJ2-1; 11 bases are a match to TRBD1. Unmatched junction bases numbered 15, after V lost 5 bases and J lost 9 bases. The V gene's germline CDR1 is SEHNR and CDR2 FQNEAQ (reference sequence). The CDR3 totals 17 residues. This CDR3 is CASSDTATDRGLGEQFF. The CDR3 nucleotides are TGTGCCAGCAGCGACACGGCGACGGACAGGGGGCTGGGTGAGCAGTTCTTC.

This clonotype occurred many times. This chain connects TRBV7-2 to TRBJ2-1; tentative D call: TRBD2 (6 bases). Germline V gene data show CDR1 as SGHTA and CDR2 as FQGNSA. The CDR3 is made up of 16 amino acids. V gave up 1 base and J gave up 5 bases, with 15 bases separating them. The CDR3 DNA sequence: TGTGCCAGCAGCTTAGAAGGACTATCATTTAACAATGAGCAGTTCTTC. Translated, it gives CASSLEGLSFNNEQFF.

V and J are TRBV20-1 and TRBJ2-3; D not resolved. Germline-derived CDR1 and CDR2 are DFQATT and SNEGSKA (reference sequence). This CDR3 is 13 amino acids long. V shed 5 bases and J shed 0 bases, with 9 bases lying between them. This CDR3 reads CSALFGSTDTQYF. DNA for the CDR3: TGCAGTGCTCTCTTTGGTAGCACAGATACGCAGTATTTT.

This clonotype was found a few times. The J gene is TRBJ2-7, the V gene TRBV10-2, with a tentative D call TRBD1 (6 bases). Trimming removed 1 base at V and 10 bases at J, with 14 bases between. The CDR3 has 13 residues. Germline lookup yields CDR1 WSHSY and CDR2 SAAADI. The CDR3: CASSELRRGGQYF. The CDR3 DNA is TGCGCCAGCAGTGAGTTACGCAGAGGGGGACAGTACTTC.

This clonotype was seen repeatedly, ten times or more. This rearrangement joins TRBV6-1 to TRBJ1-5, with D unresolved. Germline V gives CDR1 MNHNS, CDR2 SASEGT. V shed 6 bases and J shed 7 bases, with 16 bases lying between them. This CDR3 is built from 14 residues. CDR3 nucleotide sequence: TGTGCCAGCAGCCCCGGGCCAACGGGCCAGCCCCAGCATTTT. This translates into CASSPGPTGQPQHF.